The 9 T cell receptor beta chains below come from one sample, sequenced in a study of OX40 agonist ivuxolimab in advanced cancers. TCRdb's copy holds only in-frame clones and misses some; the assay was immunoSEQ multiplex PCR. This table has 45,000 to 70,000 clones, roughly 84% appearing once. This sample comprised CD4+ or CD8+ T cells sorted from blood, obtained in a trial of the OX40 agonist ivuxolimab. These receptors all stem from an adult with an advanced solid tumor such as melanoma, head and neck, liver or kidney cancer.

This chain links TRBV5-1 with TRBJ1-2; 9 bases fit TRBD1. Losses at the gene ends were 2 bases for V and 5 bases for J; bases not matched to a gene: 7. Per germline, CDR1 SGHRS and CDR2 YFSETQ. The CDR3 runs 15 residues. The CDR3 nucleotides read TGCGCCAGCAGCTTTACCGCGGGACAGGGATATGGCTACACCTTC. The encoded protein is CASSFTAGQGYGYTF.

The DNA for the CDR3 is TGTGCCACACCCGACCGCTGGCGGGCCAACGTCCTGACTTTC. Translation: CATPDRWRANVLTF. The rearrangement joins TRBV6-1 to TRBJ2-6; D unresolved. The CDR3 is 14 residues long. In germline, CDR1 is MNHNS, CDR2 SASEGT. Trimming took off 10 bases at V and 5 bases at J, with 15 bases between the two ends.

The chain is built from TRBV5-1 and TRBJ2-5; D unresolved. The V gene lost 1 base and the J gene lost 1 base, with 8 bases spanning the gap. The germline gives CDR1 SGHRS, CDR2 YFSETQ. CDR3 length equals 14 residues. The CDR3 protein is CASSLMAPQETQYF. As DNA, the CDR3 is TGCGCCAGCAGCTTGATGGCCCCCCAAGAGACCCAGTACTTC. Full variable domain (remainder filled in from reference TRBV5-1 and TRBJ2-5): KAGVTQTPRYLIKTRGQQVTLSCSPISGHRSVSWYQQTPGQGLQFLFEYFSETQRNKGNFPGRFSGRQFSNSRSEMNVSTLELGDSALYLCASSLMAPQETQYFGPGTRLLVL.

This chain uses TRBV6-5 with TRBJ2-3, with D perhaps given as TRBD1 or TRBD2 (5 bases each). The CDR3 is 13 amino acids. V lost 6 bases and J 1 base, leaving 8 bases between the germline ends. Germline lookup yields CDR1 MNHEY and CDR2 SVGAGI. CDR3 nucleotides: TGTGCCAGCAGAAGGGACCGCACAGATACGCAGTATTTT. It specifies CASRRDRTDTQYF.

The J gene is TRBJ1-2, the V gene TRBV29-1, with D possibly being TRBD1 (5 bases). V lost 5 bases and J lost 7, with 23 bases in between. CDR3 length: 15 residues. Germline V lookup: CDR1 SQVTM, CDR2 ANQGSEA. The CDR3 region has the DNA TGCAGCGTTATATGGGCAACCCCTTCGCAGGGTGGCTACACCTTC. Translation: CSVIWATPSQGGYTF.

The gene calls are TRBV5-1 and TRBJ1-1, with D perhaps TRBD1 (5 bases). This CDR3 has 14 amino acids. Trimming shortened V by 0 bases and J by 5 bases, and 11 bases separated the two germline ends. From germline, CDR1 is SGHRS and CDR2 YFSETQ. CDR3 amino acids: CASSLAGAGTEAFF. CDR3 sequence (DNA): TGCGCCAGCAGCTTGGCCGGGGCCGGAACTGAAGCTTTCTTT.

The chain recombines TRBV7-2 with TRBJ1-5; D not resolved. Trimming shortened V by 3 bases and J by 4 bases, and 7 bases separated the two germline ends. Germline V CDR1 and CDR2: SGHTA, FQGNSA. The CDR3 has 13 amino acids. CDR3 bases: TGTGCCAGCAGCTTTGGCAGAAATCAGCCCCAGCATTTT. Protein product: CASSFGRNQPQHF.

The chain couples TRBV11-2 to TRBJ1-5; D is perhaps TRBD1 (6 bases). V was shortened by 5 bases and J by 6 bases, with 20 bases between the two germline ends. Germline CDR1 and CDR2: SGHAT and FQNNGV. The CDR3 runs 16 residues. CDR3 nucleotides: TGTGCCAGCAGCAACCCTCAACAGGGTCAAAGTCAGCCCCAGCATTTT. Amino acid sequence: CASSNPQQGQSQPQHF.

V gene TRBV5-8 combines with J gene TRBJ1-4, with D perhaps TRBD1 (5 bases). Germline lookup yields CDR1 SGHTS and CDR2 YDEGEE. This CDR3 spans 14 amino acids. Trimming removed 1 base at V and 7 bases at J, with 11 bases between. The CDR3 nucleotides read TGTGCCAGCAGCTTGTTCACAGGTCGTGAAAAACTGTTTTTT. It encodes CASSLFTGREKLFF.